The T cell receptor (beta chain) under discussion was sequenced for a study of blood T cell repertoires in COVID-19 (dated by TCRdb to 2020 to 2022). Regarding the complete study: Collaborator samples came from the United States, Italy and Spain and covered acute and convalescent phases of COVID-19. The material from the prospective study consisted of cDNA or gDNA derived from T cells, B-cell-depleted T cells, or PBMCs. The dataset comprised deeply sampled blood TCRbeta repertoires from subjects exposed to, actively infected with, or recovered from COVID-19. The repertoires were released in a freely available public database intended as a resource for research on the immune response to SARS-CoV-2. The samples were drawn from two sources: the first 160 participants of the ongoing ImmuneRACE study, and 1,000 to 1,500 subjects contributed by 6 global collaborators. The sample metadata nearly always contained a de-identified subject ID, COVID-19 status, age in years and sex. HLA class I and class II types, where available, came from metadata supplied by the sample provider rather than from assay-based typing. The research as a whole found: How much clinical and demographic metadata was included differed by source and by participant, and the metadata was provided uncurated.

TCRbeta CDR3 regions were amplified from genomic DNA using the immunoSEQ Assay, a bias-controlled multiplex PCR. Regarding the original processing steps: The number of nucleated cells in each sample was estimated from the amplification of reference gene primers within the assay. To quantify the absolute abundance of each unique TCRbeta CDR3 rearrangement, sequence reads were collapsed and filtered. For each sample, productive Simpson clonality was calculated as the square root of Simpson's diversity index over productive rearrangements. TCRdb mirrors the immuneACCESS table, restricted to in-frame sequences. Some clones are absent from its copies; in checked studies, under half trace to an unresolved V gene, and the reason for the others is unknown. D and trimming were read from the DNA, whereas the V and J calls and clone size are those reported in that table. In all, the sample holds around 97,000 clones, and roughly 89% of those were seen once. Under 20% of the sample goes to the ten largest clones.

This clone was counted between two and nine times. Its cognate antigen has yet to be identified. Per-nucleotide qualities are absent, and no much larger clonotype sits a single base away. Collaborating institutions collected whole blood in K2EDTA tubes following their own protocols. For TCRbeta analysis, collaborators shipped samples in one of three forms: frozen whole blood, isolated PBMCs, or DNA extracted from either of those sample types. As encoded in the germline V gene (reference sequence), CDR1 is SGHNT while CDR2 is YYREEE. The CDR3 measures 12 amino acids from cysteine to phenylalanine. Just CDR3 DNA is preserved here, 36 bases in frame from base 1. From V the trimming removes 0 bases and from J it removes 8 bases, while the gene matches leave 1 base of the junction unaccounted for.

Sequencing input: peripheral blood. This TCR came from a woman aged 80 or over in a cohort sampled during active COVID-19. This receptor chain uses TRBV5-4 and TRBJ1-2, with TRBD1 identical over 7 junction bases. This receptor has the CDR3 CASSLDRGGYTF. The DNA is TGTGCCAGCAGCTTGGACAGGGGCGGCTACACCTTC.